What follows are 29 T cell receptor beta chains derived from one specimen sequenced in a study of cytomegalovirus exposure and HLA in healthy donors. Researchers ran the PCR with 60 Vbeta and 13 Jbeta primers. This table comes from immunoSEQ multiplex PCR, and its TCRdb copy is limited to in-frame clones, with some not included. Here the sample spans roughly 110,000 clones, 71% being singletons. Specimen: PBMCs. The source is a female donor in good health and CMV-seronegative.

This chain uses TRBV11-2 with TRBJ2-7, with D maybe TRBD2 (6 bases). The CDR3 is made up of 12 amino acids. V was trimmed by 8 bases and J by 3 bases, leaving 11 bases between them. Germline-derived CDR1 and CDR2 are SGHAT and FQNNGV. The CDR3 loop reads CASGGTLYEQYF. The CDR3 coding sequence is TGTGCCAGCGGGGGGACTCTCTACGAGCAGTACTTC.

The chain carries TRBV11-2 and TRBJ2-7; D is unresolved. Trimming left V 0 bases short and J 6 bases short, with 18 bases between. Germline assignment: CDR1 SGHAT and CDR2 FQNNGV. This CDR3 is built from 16 residues. CDR3 DNA sequence: TGTGCCAGCAGCTTAGATCTAGGCGGTGGTCCTCTCGAGCAGTACTTC. Its translation: CASSLDLGGGPLEQYF.

The V and J genes are TRBV11-3 and TRBJ2-1; TRBD1 might be the D (5 bases). Trimming took off 3 bases at V and 7 bases at J, with 16 bases between the two ends. CDR1 and CDR2 from the germline V gene are SGHNT and YENEEA. The CDR3 covers 15 residues. CDR3 sequence reads: CASSLITGLGNEQFF. The CDR3 region has the DNA TGTGCCAGCAGCTTGATCACAGGCCTAGGGAATGAGCAGTTCTTC.

The chain combines TRBV27 with TRBJ2-7, with no clear D. CDR1 and CDR2 (germline): MNHEY, SMNVEV (reference sequence). V was pared by 2 bases and J by 5 bases, with 16 bases between. This CDR3 region has 15 residues. This CDR3 is CASSLHPQVGHEQYF. CDR3 bases: TGTGCCAGCAGTTTACATCCGCAGGTGGGTCACGAGCAGTACTTC.

The CDR3 nucleotides are TGTGCCAGTAGTAACCCGGGGGAGAAAGATACGCAGTATTTT. Translated: CASSNPGEKDTQYF. V gene TRBV19 combines with J gene TRBJ2-3, with D tentatively TRBD2 (6 bases). With 4 bases removed from V and 5 bases from J, the gap between germline ends came to 13 bases. Germline-derived CDR1 and CDR2 are LNHDA and SQIVND (reference sequence). The CDR3 consists of 14 residues.

The V gene is TRBV7-8, the J gene TRBJ2-1, with 7 bases aligning to TRBD1. CDR3 size: 13 residues. Unmatched junction bases numbered 3, after V lost 6 bases and J lost 4 bases. The V gene's germline CDR1 is SGHVS and CDR2 FQNEAQ. Written as DNA, the CDR3 is TGTGCCAGCAGGCCGACAGGGTACAATGAGCAGTTCTTC. It codes for CASRPTGYNEQFF.

This clone was picked up a small number of times. This rearrangement joins TRBV19 to TRBJ2-2, with TRBD1 identical over 8 bases. J lost 1 base, V lost 9 bases, and 4 bases had no gene match. The CDR3 length is 14 residues. Germline CDR1 is LNHDA and CDR2 is SQIVND (reference sequence). The CDR3 nucleotides read TGTGCCAGCACCGGGACAGGGAACACCGGGGAGCTGTTTTTT. It encodes CASTGTGNTGELFF.

This clone turned up a few times. J is TRBJ2-3 and V is TRBV4-2; 9 bases fit TRBD2. V dropped 2 bases and J dropped 5; count of bases not matched to a gene: 11. CDR1 and CDR2 (germline): LGHNA, YNFKEQ. The CDR3 covers 17 residues. The CDR3 coding sequence is TGTGCCAGCAGCCAAACGGCGGGAGGGCCGGTTGGAGATACGCAGTATTTT. Translated, it gives CASSQTAGGPVGDTQYF.

V usage is TRBV28 and J usage is TRBJ2-1, with TRBD2 matching 7 bases. V trimming: 3 bases; J trimming: 10 bases; junction bases outside the gene matches: 12. CDR3 size: 15 residues. Per germline, CDR1 MDHEN and CDR2 SYDVKM. In DNA, the CDR3 is TGTGCCAGCAGTTTCCCCATTGTGGCGGGAGAAGAGCAGTTCTTC. This translates into CASSFPIVAGEEQFF.

V gene TRBV28 combines with J gene TRBJ2-3, with TRBD2 matching over 9 bases. The V segment lost 2 bases and the J segment 4 bases; nucleotides outside the gene matches: 16. In germline, CDR1 is MDHEN, CDR2 SYDVKM. This CDR3 spans 19 amino acids. This CDR3 is CASSLTIRVSGRVADTQYF. As DNA, the CDR3 is TGTGCCAGCAGTTTAACGATAAGAGTTAGCGGGAGAGTGGCAGATACGCAGTATTTT. The full variable domain, its missing parts supplied by reference TRBV28 and TRBJ2-3, is DVKVTQSSRYLVKRTGEKVFLECVQDMDHENMFWYRQDPGLGLRLIYFSYDVKMKEKGDIPEGYSVSREKKERFSLILESASTNQTSMYLCASSLTIRVSGRVADTQYFGPGTRLTVL.

This chain connects TRBV5-4 to TRBJ2-1; possible D gene TRBD2, 6 bases. The V and J ends lost 4 bases and 5 bases respectively, with 16 bases between them. In germline, CDR1 is SGHNT, CDR2 YYREEE (reference sequence). The CDR3 has 15 residues. The CDR3 region is CASSPDVGGHNEQFF. Written as DNA, the CDR3 is TGTGCCAGCAGCCCGGACGTGGGAGGACACAATGAGCAGTTCTTC. Complete variable domain (other parts from reference TRBV5-4 and TRBJ2-1): ETGVTQSPTHLIKTRGQQVTLRCSSQSGHNTVSWYQQALGQGPQFIFQYYREEENGRGNFPPRFSGLQFPNYSSELNVNALELDDSALYLCASSPDVGGHNEQFFGPGTRLTVL.

The chain has TRBV27 and TRBJ2-1, with D perhaps TRBD2 (6 bases). The V gene's germline CDR1 is MNHEY and CDR2 SMNVEV (reference sequence). Trimming shortened V by 5 bases and J by 8 bases, and 16 bases separated the two germline ends. The CDR3 has 14 residues. CDR3 protein: CASSPWTGGYEQFF. DNA of the CDR3: TGTGCCAGCAGTCCGTGGACTGGGGGGTATGAGCAGTTCTTC.

CDR3: CASSLQPGLATVEYEQYF. In DNA form, the CDR3 reads TGTGCCAGCAGTCTCCAGCCGGGACTAGCGACGGTAGAGTACGAGCAGTACTTC. V and J are TRBV28 and TRBJ2-7, with 10 bases matching TRBD2. Trimming removed 5 bases from V and 4 bases from J; junction bases left unmatched: 17. The germline V gene encodes CDR1 MDHEN and CDR2 SYDVKM. This CDR3 has 18 amino acids.

The genes are TRBV28 and TRBJ2-2; D is perhaps TRBD2 (5 bases). This CDR3 is built from 16 residues. V lost 7 bases, J lost 0 bases, and 15 bases lay in between. The germline V gene has CDR1 MDHEN and CDR2 SYDVKM. Here the CDR3 DNA reads TGTGCCAGCACCCCGGGGATTGGCTCGAACACCGGGGAGCTGTTTTTT. Its translation is CASTPGIGSNTGELFF.

The chain employs TRBV6-1 and TRBJ1-2; 9 nucleotides align to TRBD1. Germline CDR1 is MNHNS and CDR2 is SASEGT. This CDR3 comprises 14 residues. The J segment lost 6 bases and the V segment lost 6 bases, leaving 8 bases of the junction unmatched. The CDR3 DNA follows: TGTGCCAGCAGATCTCGGGACAGGGCGGATGGCTACACCTTC. Amino acid sequence: CASRSRDRADGYTF.

CDR3 sequence: CASSLRWRAGYTF. The DNA of the CDR3 is TGTGCCAGCAGCCTCAGGTGGCGGGCTGGCTACACCTTC. The rearrangement uses TRBV11-2 and TRBJ1-2; D is unclear. This CDR3 contains 13 residues. Germline values: CDR1 SGHAT, CDR2 FQNNGV. Trimming cost V 5 bases and J 7 bases, with 14 bases left between them.

This chain uses TRBV9 with TRBJ1-2; D is possibly TRBD1 (6 bases). The V end was cut by 7 bases, the J end by 4 bases, with 17 bases between. Per germline, CDR1 SGDLS and CDR2 YYNGEE. The length of the CDR3 is 14 residues. The CDR3 bases are TGTGCCAGCGGGGTGGGGGCGCGAGGCTATGGCTACACCTTC. This encodes CASGVGARGYGYTF.

This clone has a handful of counts. The gene calls are TRBV7-9 and TRBJ1-1; D call uncertain. This CDR3 spans 14 amino acids. V lost 5 bases to trimming and J lost 1 base, with 11 bases between them. The germline gives CDR1 SEHNR, CDR2 FQNEAQ (reference sequence). In nucleotides, the CDR3 is TGTGCCAGCAGCGGGCGGGGTGAGAACACTGAAGCTTTCTTT. This codes for CASSGRGENTEAFF.

The J gene is TRBJ2-2, the V gene TRBV6-5, with a possible D match to TRBD1 (6 bases). CDR3 length: 15 residues. With 10 bases removed from V and 2 bases from J, the gap between germline ends came to 17 bases. Germline values: CDR1 MNHEY, CDR2 SVGAGI. CDR3 residues: CAIKRGTSNTGELFF. The CDR3 DNA sequence: TGTGCCATTAAGAGAGGGACAAGCAACACCGGGGAGCTGTTTTTT.

With respect to this clone: At one end, the junction sequence differs from germline, possibly due to a read error. Other DNA sequences in the same sample also yield this CDR3. The CDR3: CASRELTGGVTEAFF. CDR3 bases: TGCGCCAGCAGGGAGTTGACAGGGGGCGTCACTGAAGCTTTCTTT. V is TRBV10-2 and J is TRBJ1-1; 10 positions match TRBD1. The CDR3 covers 15 residues. In germline, CDR1 is WSHSY, CDR2 SAAADI.

The genes are TRBV11-3 and TRBJ2-7; 8 nucleotides match TRBD2. The CDR3 totals 15 residues. V dropped 5 bases and J dropped 10; count of bases not matched to a gene: 16. Germline V gene data show CDR1 as SGHNT and CDR2 as YENEEA. CDR3 region: CASSHQETGTRIQYF. CDR3 bases: TGTGCCAGCAGCCACCAAGAGACCGGGACTAGGATTCAGTACTTC.

The chain recombines TRBV10-2 with TRBJ2-5; the match to TRBD2 covers 8 bases. The germline CDR1 and CDR2 sequences are WSHSY and SAAADI. With 7 bases clipped from V and 2 bases from J, the junction kept 12 bases outside the gene matches. The CDR3 covers 16 residues. The CDR3 loop reads CASKGRAGESQETQYF. The CDR3 DNA reads TGCGCCAGCAAGGGTCGAGCGGGAGAATCTCAAGAGACCCAGTACTTC.

The V and J genes are TRBV9 and TRBJ2-1; TRBD2 matches at 12 bases. V trimming: 0 bases; J trimming: 7 bases; junction bases outside the gene matches: 5. This CDR3 spans 16 amino acids. The germline V gene encodes CDR1 SGDLS and CDR2 YYNGEE. The CDR3 sequence: CASSVGRLAGVNEQFF. CDR3 coding DNA: TGTGCCAGCAGCGTAGGTCGACTAGCGGGAGTGAATGAGCAGTTCTTC.

V is TRBV2 and J is TRBJ1-4, with 7 positions matching TRBD1. CDR1 is SNHLY, CDR2 FYNNEI, per germline. The CDR3 runs 14 residues. V was pared by 7 bases and J by 2 bases, with 4 bases of the junction left unmatched. The CDR3 protein is CASTNRGTNEKLFF. The CDR3 DNA is TGTGCCAGCACCAACAGGGGCACTAATGAAAAACTGTTTTTT.

The gene calls are TRBV19 and TRBJ1-1, with a tentative D call TRBD1 (5 bases). Germline V gives CDR1 LNHDA, CDR2 SQIVND (reference sequence). The CDR3 totals 16 residues. The V and J ends lost 0 bases and 0 bases respectively, with 11 bases between them. The CDR3 DNA reads TGTGCCAGTAGTATAGAAAAGACAGCCCTGAACACTGAAGCTTTCTTT. Its protein product is CASSIEKTALNTEAFF.

V is TRBV9 and J is TRBJ2-7; D uncertain. The germline CDR1 and CDR2 sequences are SGDLS and YYNGEE. V was shortened by 2 bases and J by 7 bases, with 13 bases between the two germline ends. This CDR3 has 13 residues. This CDR3 reads CASSVDPSREQYF. DNA of the CDR3: TGTGCCAGCAGCGTCGACCCCTCTAGAGAGCAGTACTTC.

V is TRBV7-9 and J is TRBJ2-1; 7 nucleotides match TRBD1. The CDR3 runs to 15 residues. CDR1 and CDR2 from the germline V gene are SEHNR and FQNEAQ (reference sequence). The J segment lost 6 bases and the V segment lost 1 base, leaving 6 bases of the junction unmatched. CDR3 sequence reads: CASSLGGTALNEQFF. The CDR3 bases are TGTGCCAGCAGCTTAGGGGGGACAGCGCTCAATGAGCAGTTCTTC.

J is TRBJ2-2 and V is TRBV30; the match to TRBD1 covers 8 bases. V shed 0 bases, J shed 2 bases, and the junction held 2 bases outside the gene matches. The germline V gene has CDR1 GTSNPN and CDR2 SVGIG (reference sequence). This CDR3 is built from 15 residues. For the CDR3, the DNA is TGTGCCTGGAGTGTAACAGGGGGTAACACCGGGGAGCTGTTTTTT. Translation: CAWSVTGGNTGELFF. The full variable domain, completed using reference TRBV30 and TRBJ2-2, is SQTIHQWPATLVQPVGSPLSLECTVEGTSNPNLYWYRQAAGRGLQLLFYSVGIGQISSEVPQNLSASRPQDRQFILSSKKLLLSDSGFYLCAWSVTGGNTGELFFGEGSRLTVL.

The chain combines TRBV29-1 with TRBJ1-1, with D possibly being TRBD1 (5 bases). V was pared by 6 bases and J by 3 bases, with 14 bases between. This CDR3 region has 13 residues. Germline V gene lookup returns CDR1 SQVTM and CDR2 ANQGSEA. CDR3 loop: CSVGRGGDTEAFF. The DNA for the CDR3 is TGCAGCGTAGGGAGGGGAGGGGACACTGAAGCTTTCTTT.